The TCR beta chain under discussion was sequenced for a study of blood T cell repertoires in COVID-19. Background on the study: COVID-19 samples, acute and convalescent, were from the United States, Italy and Spain.

Authors' analysis steps: For nucleated cells, counts were estimated from reference gene primer amplification. Using immunoSEQ multiplex PCR, the repertoire was profiled, and TCRdb retains in-frame clones only, with some absent. The V and J calls and clone size come from that table; D and trimming were worked out from the DNA. The sample consists of 42,000 or so clones, almost 95% of them appearing once. The V and J ends lost 8 bases and 9 bases respectively, with 14 bases between them. This CDR3 comprises 13 residues. Per the germline V gene, CDR1 is MNHEY and CDR2 is SVGAGI. The chain joins TRBV6-5 to TRBJ1-6, with D hard to call. The TCR sequence derives from a man aged 50 to 59 with active COVID-19. The sample consisted of peripheral blood. CDR3 region: CASAPLVRSPLHF. DNA for the CDR3: TGTGCCAGCGCCCCCTTGGTGCGTTCACCCCTCCACTTT.